These T cell receptor beta chains were read from a single sample in a study of blood T cell repertoires in COVID-19. Sequencing was performed with immunoSEQ multiplex PCR; in TCRdb, only in-frame clones are kept and a portion is missing. The data contain some 350,000 clones, roughly 90% of them singletons. What was sequenced was peripheral blood. These receptors all come from a woman under 40 with COVID-19, enrolled during active disease. The conserved cysteine and the conserved F or W are not part of the CDR3 here.

TRBJ1-1 TRBV11-2 ASSSQGEAF
TRBJ1-1 TRBV7-8 ASSLATHLTGWRTEAF
TRBJ1-4 TRBV5-1 ASSLALRQKDEKLF
TRBJ1-1 TRBV10-3 ATQAGGTEAF
TRBJ2-5 TRBV11-3 ASSLLGSVPRETQY
TRBJ2-1 TRBV5-1 ASSFAGRSSYNEQF
TRBJ1-3 TRBV3-1/TRBV3-2 AGETGNTIY
TRBJ2-1 TRBV9 ASSRSGDFNNEQF
TRBJ1-6 TRBV7-9 ASSSGQGRYNSPLH
TRBJ2-3 TRBV4-3 ASSPGTSVVTNTQY
TRBJ2-5 TRBV4-2 ASSQVNRGSGETQY
TRBJ2-2 TRBV29-1 SVRGTANTGELF
TRBJ2-2 TRBV5-1 ASSPSEGVTTGELF
TRBJ1-4 TRBV11-2 ASSLAGGHEKLF
TRBJ1-2 TRBV2 ASSGQPYGYT
TRBJ2-3 TRBV27 ASSLLARSTDTQY
TRBJ2-3 TRBV27 ASSLRPSGLSTDTQY
TRBJ2-2 TRBV2 ASSVLRDTGELF
TRBJ1-2 TRBV6-4 ASSDSSRGHNYGYT
TRBJ1-1 TRBV29-1 SVESRQGSKAF
TRBJ2-7 TRBV2 ASTGQGVRIEQY
TRBJ2-2 TRBV7-8 ASSPLWEGNTGELF
TRBJ1-1 TRBV7-2 ASSSGTNTEAF
TRBJ1-4 TRBV5-4 ASSSENAEKLF
TRBJ2-7 TRBV28 ASTGGTAVYEQY
TRBJ1-2 TRBV29-1 SVERAGSSKGYT